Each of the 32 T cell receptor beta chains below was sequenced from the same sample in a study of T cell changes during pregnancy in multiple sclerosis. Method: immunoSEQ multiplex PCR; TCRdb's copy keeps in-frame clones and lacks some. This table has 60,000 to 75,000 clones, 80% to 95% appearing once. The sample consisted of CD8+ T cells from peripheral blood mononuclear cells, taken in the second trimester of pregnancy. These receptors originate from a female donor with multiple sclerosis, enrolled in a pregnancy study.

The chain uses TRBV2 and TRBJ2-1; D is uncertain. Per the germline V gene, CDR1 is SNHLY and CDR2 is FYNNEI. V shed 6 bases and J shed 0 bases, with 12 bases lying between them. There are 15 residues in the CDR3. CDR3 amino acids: CASRGVSGSYNEQFF. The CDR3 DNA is TGTGCCAGCAGAGGAGTCTCGGGCTCCTACAATGAGCAGTTCTTC.

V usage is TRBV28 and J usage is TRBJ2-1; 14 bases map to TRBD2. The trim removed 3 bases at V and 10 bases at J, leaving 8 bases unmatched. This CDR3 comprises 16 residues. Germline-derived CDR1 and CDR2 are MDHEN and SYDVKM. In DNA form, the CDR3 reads TGTGCCAGCAGTTTCCAAGGACTAGCGGGAGGAGAGGAGCAGTTCTTC. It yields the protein CASSFQGLAGGEEQFF.

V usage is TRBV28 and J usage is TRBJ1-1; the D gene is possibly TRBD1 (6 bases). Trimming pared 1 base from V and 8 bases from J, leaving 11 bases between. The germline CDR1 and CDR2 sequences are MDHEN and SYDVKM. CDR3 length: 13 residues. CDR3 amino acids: CASSLLARGEAFF. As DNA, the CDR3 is TGTGCCAGCAGTTTATTAGCCAGGGGAGAAGCTTTCTTT. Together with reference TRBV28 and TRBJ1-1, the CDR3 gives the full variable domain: DVKVTQSSRYLVKRTGEKVFLECVQDMDHENMFWYRQDPGLGLRLIYFSYDVKMKEKGDIPEGYSVSREKKERFSLILESASTNQTSMYLCASSLLARGEAFFGQGTRLTVV.

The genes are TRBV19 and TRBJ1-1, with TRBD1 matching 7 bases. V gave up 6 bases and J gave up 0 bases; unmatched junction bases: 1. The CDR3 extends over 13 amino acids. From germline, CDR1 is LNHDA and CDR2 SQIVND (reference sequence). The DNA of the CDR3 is TGTGCCAGTAGACAGGGGCTGAACACTGAAGCTTTCTTT. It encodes CASRQGLNTEAFF.

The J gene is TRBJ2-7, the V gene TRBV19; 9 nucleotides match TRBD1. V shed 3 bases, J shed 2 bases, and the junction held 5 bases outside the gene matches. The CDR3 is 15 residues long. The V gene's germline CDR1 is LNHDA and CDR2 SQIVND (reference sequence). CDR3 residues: CASSIGQGITYEQYF. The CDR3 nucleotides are TGTGCCAGTAGTATCGGACAGGGGATAACCTACGAGCAGTACTTC.

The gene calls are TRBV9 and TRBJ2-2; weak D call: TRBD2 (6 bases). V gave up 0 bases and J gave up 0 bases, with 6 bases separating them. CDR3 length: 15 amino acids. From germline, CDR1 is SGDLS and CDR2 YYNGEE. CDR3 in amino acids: CASSVGGANTGELFF. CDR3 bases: TGTGCCAGCAGCGTAGGGGGGGCGAACACCGGGGAGCTGTTTTTT.

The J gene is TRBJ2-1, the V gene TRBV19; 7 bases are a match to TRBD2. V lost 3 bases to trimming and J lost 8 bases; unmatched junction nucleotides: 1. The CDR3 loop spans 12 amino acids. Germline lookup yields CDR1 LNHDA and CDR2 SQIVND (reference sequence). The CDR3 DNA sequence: TGTGCCAGTAGTATGGGGGGGGATGAGCAGTTCTTC. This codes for CASSMGGDEQFF.

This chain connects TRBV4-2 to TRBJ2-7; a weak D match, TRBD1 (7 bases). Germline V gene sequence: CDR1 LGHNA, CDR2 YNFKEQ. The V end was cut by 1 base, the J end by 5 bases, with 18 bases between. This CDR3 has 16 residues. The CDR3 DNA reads TGTGCCAGCAGCCAAGCCGGAGGGGGCCGGTTGAACGAGCAGTACTTC. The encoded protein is CASSQAGGGRLNEQYF.

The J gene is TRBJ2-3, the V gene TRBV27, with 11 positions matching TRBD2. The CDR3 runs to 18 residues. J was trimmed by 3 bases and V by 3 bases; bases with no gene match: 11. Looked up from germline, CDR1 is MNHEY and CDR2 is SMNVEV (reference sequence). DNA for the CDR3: TGTGCCAGCAGTTTTATATTAGCGGGAGGGCCTAGGACAGATACGCAGTATTTT. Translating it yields CASSFILAGGPRTDTQYF.

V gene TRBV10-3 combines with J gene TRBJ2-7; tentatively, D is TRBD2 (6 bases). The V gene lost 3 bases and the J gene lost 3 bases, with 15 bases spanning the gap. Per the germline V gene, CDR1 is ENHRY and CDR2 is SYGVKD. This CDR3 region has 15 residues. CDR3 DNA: TGTGCCATCAGTGACCCGGGACTTCTAAACTACGAGCAGTACTTC. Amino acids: CAISDPGLLNYEQYF.

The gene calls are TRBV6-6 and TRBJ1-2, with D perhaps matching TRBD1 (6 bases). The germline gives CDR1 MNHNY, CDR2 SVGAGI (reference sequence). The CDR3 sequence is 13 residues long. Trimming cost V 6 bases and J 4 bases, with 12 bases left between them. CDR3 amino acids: CASSPPDSYGYTF. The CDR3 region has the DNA TGTGCCAGCAGCCCGCCGGACAGCTATGGCTACACCTTC.

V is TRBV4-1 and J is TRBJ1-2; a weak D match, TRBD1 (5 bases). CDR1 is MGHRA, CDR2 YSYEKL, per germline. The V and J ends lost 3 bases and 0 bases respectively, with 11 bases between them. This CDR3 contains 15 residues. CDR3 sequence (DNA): TGCGCCAGCAGCCACGACAGTGGAGCTAACTATGGCTACACCTTC. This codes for CASSHDSGANYGYTF.

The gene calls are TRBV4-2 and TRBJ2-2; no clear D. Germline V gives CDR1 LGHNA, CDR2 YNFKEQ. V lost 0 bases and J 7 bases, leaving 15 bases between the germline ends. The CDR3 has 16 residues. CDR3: CASSQEVRLSFGELFF. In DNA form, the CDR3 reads TGTGCCAGCAGCCAAGAAGTCAGGCTGTCTTTCGGGGAGCTGTTTTTT.

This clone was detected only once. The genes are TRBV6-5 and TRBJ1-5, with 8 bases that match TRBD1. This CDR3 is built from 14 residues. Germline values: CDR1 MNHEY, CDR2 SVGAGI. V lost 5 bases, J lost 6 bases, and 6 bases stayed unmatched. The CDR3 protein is CASSPGGMGQPQHF. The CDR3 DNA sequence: TGTGCCAGCAGTCCAGGGGGCATGGGTCAGCCCCAGCATTTT.

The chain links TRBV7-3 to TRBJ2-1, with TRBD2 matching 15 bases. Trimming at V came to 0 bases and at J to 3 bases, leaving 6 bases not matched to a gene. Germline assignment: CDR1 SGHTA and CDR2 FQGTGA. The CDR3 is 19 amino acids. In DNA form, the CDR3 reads TGTGCCAGCAGCTTAACCCCGGGACTAGCGGGAGGAAACTACAATGAGCAGTTCTTC. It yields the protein CASSLTPGLAGGNYNEQFF.

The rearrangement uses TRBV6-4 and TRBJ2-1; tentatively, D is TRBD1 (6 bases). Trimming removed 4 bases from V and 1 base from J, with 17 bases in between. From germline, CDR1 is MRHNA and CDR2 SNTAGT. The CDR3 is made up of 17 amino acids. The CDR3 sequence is CASSAVSSDSSYNEQFF. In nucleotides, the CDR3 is TGTGCCAGCAGTGCCGTTTCTTCGGACAGTTCCTACAATGAGCAGTTCTTC.

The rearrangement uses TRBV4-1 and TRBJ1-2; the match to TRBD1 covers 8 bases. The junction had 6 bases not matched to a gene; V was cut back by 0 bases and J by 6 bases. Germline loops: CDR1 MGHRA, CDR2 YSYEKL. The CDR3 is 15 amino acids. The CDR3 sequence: CASSQDPGGRNGYTF. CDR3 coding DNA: TGCGCCAGCAGCCAAGACCCAGGGGGCAGGAATGGCTACACCTTC.

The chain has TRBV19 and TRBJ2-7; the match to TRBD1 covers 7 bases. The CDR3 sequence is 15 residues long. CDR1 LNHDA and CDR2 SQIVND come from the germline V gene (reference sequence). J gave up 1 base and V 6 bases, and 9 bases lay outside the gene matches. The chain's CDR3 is CASRTGSAASYEQYF. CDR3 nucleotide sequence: TGTGCCAGTAGGACAGGGTCGGCTGCTTCCTACGAGCAGTACTTC.

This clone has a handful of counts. This CDR3 is CASSQAGYTEAFF. The CDR3 DNA reads as TGCGCCAGCAGCCAAGCCGGGTACACTGAAGCTTTCTTT. This chain uses TRBV4-1 with TRBJ1-1; D gene uncertain. The germline gives CDR1 MGHRA, CDR2 YSYEKL. CDR3 size: 13 residues. Trimming stripped 1 base from V and 3 bases from J, with 6 bases between.

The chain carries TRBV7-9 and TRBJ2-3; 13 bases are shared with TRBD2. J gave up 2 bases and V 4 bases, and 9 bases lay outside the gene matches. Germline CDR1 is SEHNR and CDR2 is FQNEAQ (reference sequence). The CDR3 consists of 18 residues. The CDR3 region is CASSSNPGLAGNTDTQYF. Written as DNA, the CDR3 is TGTGCCAGCAGCTCTAACCCGGGACTAGCGGGGAACACAGATACGCAGTATTTT.

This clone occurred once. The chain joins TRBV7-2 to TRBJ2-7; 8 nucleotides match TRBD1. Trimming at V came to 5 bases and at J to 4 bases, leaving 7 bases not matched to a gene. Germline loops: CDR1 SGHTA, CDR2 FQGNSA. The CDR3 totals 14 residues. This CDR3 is CASSLGQGAYEQYF. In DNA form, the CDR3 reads TGTGCCAGCAGCCTCGGACAGGGAGCTTACGAGCAGTACTTC.

The DNA of the CDR3 is TGTGCCTGGAGTGTGGGGAGGGGCGAAGCGGTGGATACGCAGTATTTT. This codes for CAWSVGRGEAVDTQYF. This chain uses TRBV30 with TRBJ2-3; 7 positions agree with TRBD2. Germline CDR1 GTSNPN, CDR2 SVGIG (reference sequence). V trimming: 0 bases; J trimming: 6 bases; junction bases outside the gene matches: 12. The CDR3 consists of 16 residues. The variable domain in full, completed from reference TRBV30 and TRBJ2-3, reads SQTIHQWPATLVQPVGSPLSLECTVEGTSNPNLYWYRQAAGRGLQLLFYSVGIGQISSEVPQNLSASRPQDRQFILSSKKLLLSDSGFYLCAWSVGRGEAVDTQYFGPGTRLTVL.

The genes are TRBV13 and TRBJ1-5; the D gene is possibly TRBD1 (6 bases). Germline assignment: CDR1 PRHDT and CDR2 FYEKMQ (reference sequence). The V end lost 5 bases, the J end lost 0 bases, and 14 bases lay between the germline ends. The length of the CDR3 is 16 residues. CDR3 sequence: CASSQQGNHSNQPQHF. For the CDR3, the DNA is TGTGCCAGCAGCCAACAGGGAAATCATAGCAATCAGCCCCAGCATTTT.

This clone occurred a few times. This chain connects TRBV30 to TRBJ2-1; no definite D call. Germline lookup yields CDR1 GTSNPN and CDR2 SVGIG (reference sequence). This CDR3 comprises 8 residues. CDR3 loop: CASDEQFF. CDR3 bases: TGTGCATCCGATGAGCAGTTCTTC.

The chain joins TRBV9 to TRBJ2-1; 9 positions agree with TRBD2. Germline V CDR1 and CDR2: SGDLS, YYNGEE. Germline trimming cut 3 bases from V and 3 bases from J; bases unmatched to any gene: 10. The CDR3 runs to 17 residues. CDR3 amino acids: CASSALRGREGYNEQFF. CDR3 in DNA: TGTGCCAGCAGCGCCCTTAGGGGGCGGGAGGGCTACAATGAGCAGTTCTTC.

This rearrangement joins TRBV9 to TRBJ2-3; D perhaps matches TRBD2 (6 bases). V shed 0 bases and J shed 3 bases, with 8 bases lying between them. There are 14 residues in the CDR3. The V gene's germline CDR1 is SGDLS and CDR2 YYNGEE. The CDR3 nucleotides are TGTGCCAGCAGCGTAGGGGCGGGAACAGATACGCAGTATTTT. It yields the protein CASSVGAGTDTQYF.

CDR3 sequence: CASSLNRGVRRDTQYF. The DNA for the CDR3 is TGTGCCAGCAGTTTAAACAGGGGTGTAAGACGGGATACGCAGTATTTT. This chain links TRBV27 with TRBJ2-3; 7 nucleotides agree with TRBD1. The CDR3 covers 16 residues. V was clipped by 2 bases and J by 6 bases; unmatched bases: 11. The germline V gene encodes CDR1 MNHEY and CDR2 SMNVEV (reference sequence).

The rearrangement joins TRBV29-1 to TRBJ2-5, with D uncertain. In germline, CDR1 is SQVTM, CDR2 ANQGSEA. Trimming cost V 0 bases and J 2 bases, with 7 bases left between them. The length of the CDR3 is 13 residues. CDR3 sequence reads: CSVEEQSQETQYF. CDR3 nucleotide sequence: TGCAGCGTTGAAGAACAGTCTCAAGAGACCCAGTACTTC.

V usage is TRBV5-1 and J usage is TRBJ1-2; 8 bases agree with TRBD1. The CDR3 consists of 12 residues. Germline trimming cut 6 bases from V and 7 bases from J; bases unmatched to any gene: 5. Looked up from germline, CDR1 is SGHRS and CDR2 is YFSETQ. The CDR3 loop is CASTTGGIGYTF. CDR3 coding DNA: TGCGCCAGCACTACAGGGGGGATTGGCTACACCTTC.

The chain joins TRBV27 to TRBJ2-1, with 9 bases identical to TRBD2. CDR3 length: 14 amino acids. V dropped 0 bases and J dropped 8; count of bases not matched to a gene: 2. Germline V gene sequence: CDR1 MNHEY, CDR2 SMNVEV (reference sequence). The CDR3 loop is CASSLSGTSHEQFF. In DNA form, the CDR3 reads TGTGCCAGCAGTTTATCGGGGACTAGCCATGAGCAGTTCTTC.

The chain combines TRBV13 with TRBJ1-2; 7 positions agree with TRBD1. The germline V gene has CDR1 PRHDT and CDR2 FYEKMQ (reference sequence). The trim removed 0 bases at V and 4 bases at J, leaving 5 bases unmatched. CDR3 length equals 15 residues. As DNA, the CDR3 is TGTGCCAGCAGCTTAGGGACAGGGTCGGCCTATGGCTACACCTTC. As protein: CASSLGTGSAYGYTF.

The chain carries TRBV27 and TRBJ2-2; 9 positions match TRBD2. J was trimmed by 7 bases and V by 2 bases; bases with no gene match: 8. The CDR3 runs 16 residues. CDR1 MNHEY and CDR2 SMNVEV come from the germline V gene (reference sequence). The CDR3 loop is CASSLPGLAEGGELFF. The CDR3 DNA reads TGTGCCAGCAGTTTACCGGGACTAGCCGAGGGCGGGGAGCTGTTTTTT.